One and the same sample provided the 3 T cell receptor beta chains below, sequenced in a study of blood T cell repertoires in COVID-19 (dated by TCRdb to about 2020). Libraries were built with the immunoSEQ multiplex PCR assay. The immuneACCESS repertoire file appears here via TCRdb, limited to in-frame rearrangements. These files lack a portion of the clones; in checked studies, under half of the deficit traces to unresolved V genes, and the cause of the others is not known. This sample is represented by 95,000 to 150,000 clones; about 84% of them were singletons. The ten largest clones take up about 5% of the sample. Material for sequencing was peripheral blood. The receptors were gathered from a human donor in a cohort sampled during active COVID-19.

The chain links TRBV6-5 to TRBJ2-7; D is perhaps TRBD1 (6 bases). This CDR3 has 15 residues. V was shortened by 4 bases and J by 7 bases, with 20 bases between the two germline ends. Germline lookup yields CDR1 MNHEY and CDR2 SVGAGI. CDR3 nucleotides: TGTGCCAGCAGTTCATCGACAGGCCCCGGATCAGAGCAGTACTTC. It yields the protein CASSSSTGPGSEQYF.

The chain has TRBV19 and TRBJ2-2; 11 nucleotides agree with TRBD2. The germline gives CDR1 LNHDA, CDR2 SQIVND (reference sequence). The CDR3 is 15 residues long. With V trimmed by 6 bases and J by 8 bases, 8 bases remained unmatched. The CDR3 loop reads CASSTGTSGGGELFF. The CDR3 DNA reads TGTGCCAGTAGCACCGGGACTAGCGGAGGGGGGGAGCTGTTTTTT.

In its sample, this clone was seen once. The CDR3 DNA is TGCGCCAGCAGCTTGTTGACAGGGACAGATACGCAGTATTTT. Amino acid sequence: CASSLLTGTDTQYF. This chain connects TRBV5-1 to TRBJ2-3, with TRBD1 matching over 7 bases. Germline values: CDR1 SGHRS, CDR2 YFSETQ. The CDR3 runs to 14 residues. V lost 1 base to trimming and J lost 3 bases; unmatched junction nucleotides: 2.